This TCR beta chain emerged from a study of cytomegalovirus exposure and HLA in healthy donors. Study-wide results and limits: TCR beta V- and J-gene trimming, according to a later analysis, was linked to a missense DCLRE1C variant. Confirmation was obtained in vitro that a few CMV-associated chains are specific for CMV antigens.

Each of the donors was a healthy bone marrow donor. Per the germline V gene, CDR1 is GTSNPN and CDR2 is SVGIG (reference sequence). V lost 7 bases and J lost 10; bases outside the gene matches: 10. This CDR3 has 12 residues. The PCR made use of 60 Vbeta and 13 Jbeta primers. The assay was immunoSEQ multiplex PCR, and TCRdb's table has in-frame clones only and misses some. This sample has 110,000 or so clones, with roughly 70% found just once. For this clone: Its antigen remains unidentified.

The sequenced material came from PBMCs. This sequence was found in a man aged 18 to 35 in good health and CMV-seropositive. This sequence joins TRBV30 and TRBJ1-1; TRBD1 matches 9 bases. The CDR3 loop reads CAFRHRGRAAFF. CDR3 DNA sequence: TGTGCCTTCCGTCACAGGGGGCGGGCAGCTTTCTTT. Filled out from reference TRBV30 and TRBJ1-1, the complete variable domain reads SQTIHQWPATLVQPVGSPLSLECTVEGTSNPNLYWYRQAAGRGLQLLFYSVGIGQISSEVPQNLSASRPQDRQFILSSKKLLLSDSGFYLCAFRHRGRAAFFGQGTRLTVV.